The clone carrying this T cell receptor (beta chain) was counted at least ten times. Its specificity is not known. This specimen belongs to a study of blood T cells in healthy people across ages. The CDR3 totals 18 residues. V trimming: 0 bases; J trimming: 10 bases; junction bases outside the gene matches: 13. Germline V gives CDR1 LGHNA, CDR2 YSLEER. Drawn from each donor were approximately 9.5 milliliters of peripheral blood. Samples each yielded at least 5.5 micrograms of total RNA. The use of a sample-barcoded 5' primer and a J-beta primer mix characterized a second PCR of about 6 to 12 cycles. A template-switch adaptor that had 12 random nucleotides put a tag on each cDNA molecule. TCRdb re-called the 5' RACE reads through MiXCR, storing one row per CDR3 protein. This table has roughly 650,000 distinct CDR3 sequences, roughly 30% appearing once. Findings of the study overall: The study could not conclusively compare naive and antigen-experienced cells, given its unsorted PBMCs.

The sequence was collected from a woman of 80 years or more in good health. This rearrangement joins TRBV4-3 to TRBJ2-1, with 12 bases lining up with TRBD2. Sequencing was done on a sample of blood. The CDR3 region has the DNA TGCGCCAGCAGCCAAGACGTGGTGGCTAGCGGGGGGGGAGGGGAGCAGTTCTTC. Translation: CASSQDVVASGGGGEQFF.